This T cell receptor (beta chain) was profiled in a study of T cell repertoires in cytomegalovirus infection. The overall study: HLA-C-restricted CMV epitopes, recently identified, and well-studied HLA-B-restricted ones were used by the study. From public TCR beta signatures came an indication of both CMV infection and matching HLA type.

The germline CDR1 and CDR2 sequences are SNHLY and FYNNEI. Trimming cost V 10 bases and J 2 bases; bases outside gene matches: 9. The CDR3 has 14 residues. There are a few counts of this clonotype. What it binds is not known. MiXCR, run by TCRdb on the reads, gives a single entry per CDR3 protein. The profile covers 830,000 or so distinct CDR3 sequences, with about 31% appearing a single time and 9.5% to 15% taken by the ten largest. The study's findings and limits: HLA-C-restricted, CMV-specific TCR beta clonotypes were dominant ex vivo.

The sequence derives from a human donor in good health (CMV status not recorded). Some clones in this sample may be carry-over from other donors' samples. Sequenced material: cultured CD8+ T cells from PBMCs, taken from culture after CMV antigen stimulation. The rearrangement uses TRBV2 and TRBJ2-3, with 7 bases that match TRBD2. CDR3 bases: TGTGCCAACCCCAGCGGGGCCTTCACAGATACGCAGTATTTT. The encoded protein is CANPSGAFTDTQYF.